This record looks at one TCR beta chain sequence and its context. Its antigen is still unknown. The record has no base qualities; no much larger clone is one base away. Cells that were CD4+CD25+CD127-/low were isolated as Tregs. Tregs, naive and memory CD4+ T cells from tumor, blood and ipsilateral draining lymph nodes of a few breast cancer patients underwent full-length TCR alpha and beta sequencing. Ficoll density gradient centrifugation was used to isolate mononuclear cells from lymph nodes or from 50 to 60 ml of peripheral blood. Sorted cell populations were confirmed by FACS to exceed 90% purity. The V and J ends are trimmed by 3 bases and 0 bases, leaving 19 bases between them. The CDR3 spans 18 residues, from the cysteine through the phenylalanine. The entry retains the CDR3 DNA only, 54 bases that are in frame from base 1. CDR1 and CDR2 are read off the germline V gene as SGHRS and YFSETQ.

The entry originates in a study (dated by TCRdb to the mid-2010s). Regarding the research as a whole: The study examined whether tumor-infiltrating Tregs in breast cancer are drawn from blood Tregs or arise in situ by conversion from other CD4+ T cell subsets.

What the study reported, not specific to this receptor: The larger-cohort validation was restricted to a single TCR beta V-J rearrangement rather than whole repertoires. The TCR alpha and beta sequences of tumor-infiltrating Tregs showed the greatest overlap with tumor naive CD4+ T cells, followed by blood naive CD4+ T cells. Tumor memory CD4+ T cell TCR gene usage clustered with blood and lymph node memory CD4+ cells and lymph node naive CD4+ cells.

Full-length TCR variable regions were amplified by 5' RACE PCR with constant-region reverse primers, and semi-nested PCR with Nested Universal Primer A was subsequently performed. Using the ReliaPrep RNA Cell Miniprep System, total RNA was extracted, and the SMARTer RACE 5'/3' Kit was then used to reverse transcribe the RNA into 5'RACE-ready cDNA. Full-length TCR alpha and beta libraries were barcoded with multiplex adaptors and sequenced on an Illumina MiSeq. In the original analysis: For each of nine subset-tissue groups, sequencing data from the five patients were pooled, and the groups were then compared using unsupervised clustering of TCR gene usage. The Morisita-Horn index was used to calculate repertoire similarity, with shared sequences weighted according to their contribution to each repertoire. Clones were called with MiXCR by TCRdb after fastp trimmed the public reads at Q25, and only in-frame beta chains were retained. Each record represents a unique CDR3 protein, reported with the most common genes and DNA among its rows. TCRdb's processing, not the authors', yielded these V and J calls. This sample lists over 40,000 distinct CDR3 sequences; under 25% were detected once. The ten biggest clones cover around 4% of the sample.

This sequence was found in a female donor with breast cancer. The chain was built from TRBV5-1 and TRBJ2-1; the D gene is perhaps TRBD1 or TRBD2, each of them matching over 6 bases. Sequencing was performed on Tregs sorted from blood. The CDR3 corresponds to CASSSNWGGGGSYNEQFF. In nucleotide form, the sequence is TGCGCCAGCAGCTCCAATTGGGGCGGAGGGGGCTCCTACAATGAGCAGTTCTTC.